Listed below are T cell receptor beta chains from one sample, sequenced in a study of T-cell reconstitution after alpha-beta-depleted transplantation in children. TCRdb passed the PCR reads through MiXCR, listing each CDR3 protein once. This sample has just under 550,000 distinct CDR3 sequences, with around 16% found just once. The starting material was PBMCs from the stem cell graft donor, obtained from the stem cell graft. These receptor sequences come from a human donor who donated a stem cell graft to a child with acute lymphoblastic leukemia. The CDR3 runs from the conserved cysteine through the conserved F or W. D genes are given only for firm matches. A row's size may be missing; if present it is once, few, many or a size class.

clone size	D gene	V gene	J gene	CDR3 protein	CDR3 DNA
.	.	TRBV18	TRBJ1-4	CASSPDGQFATNEKLFF	TGTGCCAGCTCACCAGATGGTCAGTTTGCAACTAATGAAAAACTGTTTTTT
.	.	TRBV20-1	TRBJ2-3	CSALRFSVVADTQYF	TGCAGTGCCCTTCGATTTTCTGTGGTCGCAGATACGCAGTATTTT
.	TRBD2	TRBV5-4	TRBJ2-3	CATRRAGGRTDTQYF	TGTGCCACCAGGAGGGCGGGAGGACGCACAGATACGCAGTATTTT
.	TRBD1	TRBV7-2	TRBJ2-1	CASSPARGQNNEQFF	TGTGCCAGCAGTCCAGCACGGGGACAGAATAATGAGCAGTTCTTC
many	.	TRBV12-3/TRBV12-4	TRBJ1-4	CASSVGTNEKLFF	TGTGCCAGCAGTGTCGGTACTAATGAAAAACTGTTTTTT
.	TRBD2	TRBV16	TRBJ2-3	CASSQQTSGSTDTQYF	TGTGCCAGCAGCCAACAGACTAGCGGGAGCACAGATACGCAGTATTTT
.	TRBD1	TRBV19	TRBJ2-3	CARRQGTDTQYF	TGTGCCCGAAGACAGGGAACAGATACGCAGTATTTT
many	.	TRBV20-1	TRBJ1-1	CSARDRLNTEAFF	TGCAGTGCTAGAGACAGGCTGAACACTGAAGCTTTCTTT
.	TRBD2	TRBV20-1	TRBJ2-7	CSARRLAGGREQYF	TGCAGTGCTCGACGACTAGCGGGAGGGAGGGAGCAGTACTTC
.	.	TRBV5-1	TRBJ2-3	CASSAGTDLPTQYF	TGCGCCAGCAGCGCGGGGACCGACCTTCCCACGCAGTATTTT
.	.	TRBV27	TRBJ2-3	CASSLNEGPTQYF	TGTGCCAGCAGTTTAAATGAGGGTCCAACGCAGTATTTT
.	.	TRBV27	TRBJ2-1	CASSYRGGAYNEQFF	TGTGCCAGCAGTTACAGAGGGGGAGCCTACAATGAGCAGTTCTTC
.	TRBD1	TRBV3-1	TRBJ1-2	CASSRGQGVYTYGYTF	TGTGCCAGCAGCCGGGGACAGGGGGTGTATACCTATGGCTACACCTTC
.	.	TRBV25-1	TRBJ1-2	CASSGGRGINYGYTF	TGTGCCAGCAGTGGCGGCAGGGGAATTAACTATGGCTACACCTTC
.	.	TRBV7-8	TRBJ2-7	CASSVLKGLSSYEQYF	TGTGCCAGCAGCGTCCTGAAGGGGCTTAGCTCCTACGAGCAGTACTTC
.	.	TRBV3-1	TRBJ1-3	CASSQASGGSTFSGNTIYF	TGTGCCAGCAGCCAGGCTAGTGGTGGGAGCACTTTTTCTGGAAACACCATATATTTT
few	.	TRBV15	TRBJ2-7	CATSGSGTDYEQYF	TGTGCCACCAGCGGCTCCGGAACGGACTACGAGCAGTACTTC
few	TRBD1	TRBV29-1	TRBJ2-7	CSVEDPGQGHEQYF	TGCAGCGTTGAAGATCCGGGACAGGGCCACGAGCAGTACTTC
.	.	TRBV23-1	TRBJ2-7	CASSQSLGVTYEQYF	TGCGCCAGCAGTCAGAGCTTGGGAGTAACCTACGAGCAGTACTTC
few	TRBD1	TRBV12-3/TRBV12-4	TRBJ1-2	CASSFNRGLGYTF	TGTGCCAGCAGTTTTAACAGGGGCCTGGGCTACACCTTC
.	.	TRBV27	TRBJ1-6	CASSLLGRRSPLHF	TGTGCCAGCAGTTTACTCGGGCGACGTTCACCCCTCCACTTT
many	.	TRBV5-1	TRBJ2-3	CASSLRDLSTDTQYF	TGCGCCAGCAGCTTGCGGGACTTAAGCACAGATACGCAGTATTTT
few	.	TRBV20-1	TRBJ2-1	CSARDVRGASYNEQFF	TGCAGTGCTAGAGATGTTCGAGGGGCGAGCTACAATGAGCAGTTCTTC